This is a list of T cell receptor beta chains from one sample in a study of beta chain features in type 1 diabetes. Sequencing used immunoSEQ multiplex PCR; TCRdb keeps in-frame clones, though not all of them. The data show around 340,000 clones, with roughly 8% seen just once and less than 0.45% held by the top ten. Material: central memory CD4+ T cells from blood. The receptors here all came from a young woman in good health. Both conserved end residues are part of each CDR3. Each record gives: D gene, V gene, clone size, J gene, CDR3 DNA, CDR3 protein. The D gene is left open where the match is weak. Some rows have no size entry. The others give once, few or many, or a class for an expanded clone.

.,TRBV7-3,.,TRBJ2-1,TGTGCCAGCAGCTTACTGGGGTACAATGAGCAGTTCTTC,CASSLLGYNEQFF
.,TRBV20-1,few,TRBJ2-7,TGCAGTGCCGTCACAAACTACGAGCAGTACTTC,CSAVTNYEQYF
.,TRBV6-1,.,TRBJ2-5,TGTGCCAGCAGTGCGGGGCGGAGAGCAGAGACCCAGTACTTC,CASSAGRRAETQYF
.,TRBV4-3,many,TRBJ1-4,TGCGCCAGCAGCCACAGGATTGGTGAAAAACTGTTTTTT,CASSHRIGEKLFF
.,TRBV6-6,.,TRBJ2-7,TGTGCCAGCAGTTCAGATTACGAGCAGTACTTC,CASSSDYEQYF
.,TRBV11-2,few,TRBJ2-7,TGTGCCAGCAGCTTAGTCCCTGGCGGCTACGAGCAGTACTTC,CASSLVPGGYEQYF
TRBD2,TRBV7-9,.,TRBJ2-2,TGTGCCAGCAGCTCGCTAGCGGGAGGCGCGAACACCGGGGAGCTGTTTTTT,CASSSLAGGANTGELFF
.,TRBV15,few,TRBJ1-5,TGTGCCACCAGTCGCCGACCCAGCAATCAGCCCCAGCATTTT,CATSRRPSNQPQHF
.,TRBV5-1,.,TRBJ2-7,TGCGCCAGCAGCGTAGCCGGACTAACCTACGAGCAGTACTTC,CASSVAGLTYEQYF
TRBD1,TRBV18,few,TRBJ2-5,TGTGCCAGCTCACCAGCAGGGGGAGAGACCCAGTACTTC,CASSPAGGETQYF
.,TRBV6-5,.,TRBJ2-5,TGTGCCAGCGGGGGGCTCGGAGAGACCCAGTACTTC,CASGGLGETQYF
TRBD1,TRBV7-8,.,TRBJ1-1,TGTGCCAGCAGCTTAGCAAACCGGGCGACAGGGGAAGCTTTCTTT,CASSLANRATGEAFF
.,TRBV7-2,.,TRBJ2-4,TGTGCCAGCGCTAGAGGCGGGGAGAAAAACATTCAGTACTTC,CASARGGEKNIQYF
TRBD2,TRBV4-1,few,TRBJ2-5,TGTGCCAGCAGCTTGTGGCGGGAGGCCGCAGAGACCCAGTACTTC,CASSLWREAAETQYF
TRBD2,TRBV7-2,.,TRBJ2-3,TGTGCCAGCAGAGAAGGAGGGACTAGCGGGAGGATCAGCACAGATACGCAGTATTTT,CASREGGTSGRISTDTQYF
.,TRBV10-3,many,TRBJ2-1,TGTGCCATCAGTGAGTCCTACAATGAGCAGTTCTTC,CAISESYNEQFF
TRBD1,TRBV18,few,TRBJ2-7,TGTGCCAGCTCACCACAAACCCGCCTAAGACAGGGAAAGTACGAGCAGTACTTC,CASSPQTRLRQGKYEQYF
.,TRBV15,few,TRBJ2-3,TGTGCCACCAGCAGACCCCGGGATACGCAGTATTTT,CATSRPRDTQYF
.,TRBV10-3,few,TRBJ2-5,TGTGCCATCAGTAGCCCTAGGAAAGAGACCCAGTACTTC,CAISSPRKETQYF
.,TRBV19,many,TRBJ2-6,TGTGCCGCACACAGCTCTGGGGCCAACGTCCTGACTTTC,CAAHSSGANVLTF
.,TRBV4-3,.,TRBJ1-2,TGCGCCAGCAGCCAAGTAGTATCCGGGAACTATGGCTACACCTTC,CASSQVVSGNYGYTF
.,TRBV28,few,TRBJ2-1,TGTGCCAGCAGTCTGACAGGTCGAGAGCAGTTCTTC,CASSLTGREQFF
.,TRBV11-3,few,TRBJ2-1,TGTGCCAGCAGCTTAGAGATCGCCCAGGGAGGTGAGCAGTTCTTC,CASSLEIAQGGEQFF
.,TRBV6-6,.,TRBJ2-6,TGTGCCAGCAGTTATCTGGAGGCCAACGTCCTGACTTTC,CASSYLEANVLTF
TRBD1,TRBV18,.,TRBJ2-6,TGTGCCAGCTCTCCCCAGGGGGCCCGTGGGGCCAACGTCCTGACTTTC,CASSPQGARGANVLTF
TRBD1,TRBV25-1,.,TRBJ1-2,TGTGCCAGCAGTGCACCAGGGGGTGGCTACACCTTC,CASSAPGGGYTF
TRBD2,TRBV7-2,.,TRBJ2-7,TGTGCCAGCAGCCGGACTAGCGCCTACGAGCAGTACTTC,CASSRTSAYEQYF
.,TRBV7-6,.,TRBJ2-3,TGTGCCAGCAGCCCCCGGATCACAGATACGCAGTATTTT,CASSPRITDTQYF
TRBD1,TRBV5-1,.,TRBJ2-3,TGCGCCAGCAGCCAGGACAGGGGGACAGATACGCAGTATTTT,CASSQDRGTDTQYF